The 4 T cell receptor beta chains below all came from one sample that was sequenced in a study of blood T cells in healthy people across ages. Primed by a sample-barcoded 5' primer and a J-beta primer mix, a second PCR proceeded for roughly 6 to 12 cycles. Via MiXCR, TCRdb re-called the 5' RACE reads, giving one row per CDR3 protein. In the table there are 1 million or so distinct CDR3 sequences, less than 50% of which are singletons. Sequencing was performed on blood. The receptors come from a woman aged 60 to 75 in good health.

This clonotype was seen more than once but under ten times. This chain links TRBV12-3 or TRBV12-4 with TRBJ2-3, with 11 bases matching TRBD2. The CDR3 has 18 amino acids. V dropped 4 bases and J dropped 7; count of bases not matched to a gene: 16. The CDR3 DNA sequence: TGTGCCAGCAGTTCCGACCCTAGCGGGAGGTTGATAGGATATACGCAGTATTTT. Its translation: CASSSDPSGRLIGYTQYF.

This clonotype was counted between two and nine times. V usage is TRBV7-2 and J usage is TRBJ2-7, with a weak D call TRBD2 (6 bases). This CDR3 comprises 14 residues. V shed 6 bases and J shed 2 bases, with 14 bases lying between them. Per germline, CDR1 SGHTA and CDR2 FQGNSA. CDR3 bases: TGTGCCAGCAGAGGAATTGGAGGGCCCTACGAGCAGTACTTC. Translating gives CASRGIGGPYEQYF.

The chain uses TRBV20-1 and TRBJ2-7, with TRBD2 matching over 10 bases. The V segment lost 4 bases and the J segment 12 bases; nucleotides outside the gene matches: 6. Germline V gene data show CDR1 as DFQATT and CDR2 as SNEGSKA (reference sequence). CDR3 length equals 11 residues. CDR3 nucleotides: TGCAGTGCTACTAGCGGGAGTGTTCCGTACTTC. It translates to CSATSGSVPYF.

In DNA form, the CDR3 reads TGTGCCAGCAGCTTACTCTTTACTAGCGGGAAGGATACGCAGTATTTT. Its protein is CASSLLFTSGKDTQYF. This chain connects TRBV11-2 to TRBJ2-3; 10 nucleotides agree with TRBD2. CDR1 is SGHAT and CDR2 is FQNNGV in the germline V gene. This CDR3 is built from 16 residues. V lost 2 bases and J lost 6; bases outside the gene matches: 8.